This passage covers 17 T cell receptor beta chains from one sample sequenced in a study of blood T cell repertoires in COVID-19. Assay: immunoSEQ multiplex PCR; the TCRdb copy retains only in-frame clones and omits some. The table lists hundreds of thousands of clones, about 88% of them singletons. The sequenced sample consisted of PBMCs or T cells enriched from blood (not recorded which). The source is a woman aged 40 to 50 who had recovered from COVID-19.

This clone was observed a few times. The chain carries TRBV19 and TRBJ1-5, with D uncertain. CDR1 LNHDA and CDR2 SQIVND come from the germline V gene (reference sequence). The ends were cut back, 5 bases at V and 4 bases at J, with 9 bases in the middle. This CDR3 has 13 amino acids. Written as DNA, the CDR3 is TGTGCCAGTAGTGAACAGTTTAATCAGCCCCAGCATTTT. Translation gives CASSEQFNQPQHF.

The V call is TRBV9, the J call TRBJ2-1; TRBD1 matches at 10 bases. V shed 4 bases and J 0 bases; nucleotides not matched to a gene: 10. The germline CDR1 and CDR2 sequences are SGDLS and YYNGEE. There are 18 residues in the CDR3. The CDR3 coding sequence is TGTGCCAGCAGCCACCTCCGGACAGGGGGGCACTCCTACAATGAGCAGTTCTTC. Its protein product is CASSHLRTGGHSYNEQFF.

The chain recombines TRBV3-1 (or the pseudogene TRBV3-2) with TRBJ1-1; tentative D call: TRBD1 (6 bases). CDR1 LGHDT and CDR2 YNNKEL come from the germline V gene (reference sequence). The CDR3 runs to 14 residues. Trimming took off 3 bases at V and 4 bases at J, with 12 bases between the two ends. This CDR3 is CASSQARGGTEAFF. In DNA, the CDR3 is TGTGCCAGCAGCCAGGCGAGGGGGGGCACTGAAGCTTTCTTT.

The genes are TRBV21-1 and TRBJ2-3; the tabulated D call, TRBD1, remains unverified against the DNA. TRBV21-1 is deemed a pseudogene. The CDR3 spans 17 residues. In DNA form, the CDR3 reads TGTGCCAGCAGCGCCCGTCCCGGACAGGGGCGGGAAGATACGCAGTATTTT. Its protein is CASSARPGQGREDTQYF.

The CDR3 bases are TGTGCCAGCAGCTTTCCCCCAACCGGGACAGGGGCGGAGGGGGTGTACAATGAGCAGTTCTTC. Translated, it gives CASSFPPTGTGAEGVYNEQFF. The chain combines TRBV7-6 with TRBJ2-1; 10 nucleotides line up with TRBD1. Unmatched junction bases numbered 21, after V lost 3 bases and J lost 4 bases. Per germline, CDR1 SGHVS and CDR2 FNYEAQ. This CDR3 is built from 21 residues.

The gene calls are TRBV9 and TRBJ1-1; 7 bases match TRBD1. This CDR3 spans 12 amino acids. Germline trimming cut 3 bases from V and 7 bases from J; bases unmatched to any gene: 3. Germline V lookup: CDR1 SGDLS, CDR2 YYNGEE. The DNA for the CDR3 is TGTGCCAGCAGCGCACAGGGGCTTGAAGCTTTCTTT. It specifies CASSAQGLEAFF. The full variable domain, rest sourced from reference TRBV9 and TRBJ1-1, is DSGVTQTPKHLITATGQRVTLRCSPRSGDLSVYWYQQSLDQGLQFLIQYYNGEERAKGNILERFSAQQFPDLHSELNLSSLELGDSALYFCASSAQGLEAFFGQGTRLTVV.

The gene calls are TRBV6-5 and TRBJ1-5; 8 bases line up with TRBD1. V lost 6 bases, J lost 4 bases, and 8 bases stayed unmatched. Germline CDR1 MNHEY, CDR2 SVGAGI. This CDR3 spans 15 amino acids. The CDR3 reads CASSVGQGRNQPQHF. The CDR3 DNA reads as TGTGCCAGCAGCGTCGGACAGGGACGTAATCAGCCCCAGCATTTT.

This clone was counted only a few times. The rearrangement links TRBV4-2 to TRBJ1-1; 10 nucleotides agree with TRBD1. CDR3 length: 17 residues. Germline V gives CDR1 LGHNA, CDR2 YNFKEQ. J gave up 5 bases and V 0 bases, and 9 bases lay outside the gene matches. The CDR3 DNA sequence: TGTGCCAGCAGCCAAGATCTGGGGACAGGGGTGCTAACTGAAGCTTTCTTT. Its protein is CASSQDLGTGVLTEAFF.

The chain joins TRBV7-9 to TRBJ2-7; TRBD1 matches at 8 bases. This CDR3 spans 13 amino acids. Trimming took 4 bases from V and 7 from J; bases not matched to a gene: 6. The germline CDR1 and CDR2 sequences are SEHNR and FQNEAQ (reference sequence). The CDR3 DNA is TGTGCCAGCAGCTACCAGGGGGCTGGGGAGCAGTACTTC. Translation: CASSYQGAGEQYF.

This CDR3 reads CATQRSGSYNEQFF. CDR3 nucleotides: TGTGCCACACAAAGGAGCGGGTCCTACAATGAGCAGTTCTTC. V and J are TRBV7-2 and TRBJ2-1, with a weak D call TRBD2 (6 bases). This CDR3 region has 14 residues. The germline CDR1 and CDR2 sequences are SGHTA and FQGNSA. The V end was cut by 10 bases, the J end by 1 base, with 14 bases between.

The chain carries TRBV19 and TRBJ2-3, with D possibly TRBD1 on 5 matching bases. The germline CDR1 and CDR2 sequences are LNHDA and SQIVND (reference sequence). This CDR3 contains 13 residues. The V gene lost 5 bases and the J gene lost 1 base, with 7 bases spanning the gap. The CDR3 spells CASSLTGTDTQYF. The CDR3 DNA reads TGTGCCAGTAGTCTGACAGGCACAGATACGCAGTATTTT.

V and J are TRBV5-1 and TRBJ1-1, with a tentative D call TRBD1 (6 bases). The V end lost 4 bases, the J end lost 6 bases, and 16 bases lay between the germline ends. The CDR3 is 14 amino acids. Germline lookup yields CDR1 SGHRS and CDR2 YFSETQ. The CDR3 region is CASSITGTVAEAFF. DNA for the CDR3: TGCGCCAGCAGCATAACAGGGACGGTCGCTGAAGCTTTCTTT. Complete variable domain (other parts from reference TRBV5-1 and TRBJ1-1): KAGVTQTPRYLIKTRGQQVTLSCSPISGHRSVSWYQQTPGQGLQFLFEYFSETQRNKGNFPGRFSGRQFSNSRSEMNVSTLELGDSALYLCASSITGTVAEAFFGQGTRLTVV.

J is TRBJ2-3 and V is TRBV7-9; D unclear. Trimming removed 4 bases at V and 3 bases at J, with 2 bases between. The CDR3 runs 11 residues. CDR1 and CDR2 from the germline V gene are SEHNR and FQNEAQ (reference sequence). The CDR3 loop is CASSSTDTQYF. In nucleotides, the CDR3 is TGTGCCAGCAGCTCAACAGATACGCAGTATTTT.

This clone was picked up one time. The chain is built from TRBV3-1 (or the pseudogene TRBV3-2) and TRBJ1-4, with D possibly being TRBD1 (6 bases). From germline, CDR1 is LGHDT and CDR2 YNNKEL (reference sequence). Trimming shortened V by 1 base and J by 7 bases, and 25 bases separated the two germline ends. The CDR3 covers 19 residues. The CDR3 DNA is TGTGCCAGCAGCCAAGTGGTCCGTTACAGGGTGGGAGTACGTGAAAAACTGTTTTTT. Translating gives CASSQVVRYRVGVREKLFF.

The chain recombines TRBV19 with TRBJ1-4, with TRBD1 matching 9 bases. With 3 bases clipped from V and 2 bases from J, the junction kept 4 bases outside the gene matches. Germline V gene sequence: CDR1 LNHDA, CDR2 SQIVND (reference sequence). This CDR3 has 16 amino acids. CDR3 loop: CASSMNRGPTNEKLFF. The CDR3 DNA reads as TGTGCCAGTAGTATGAACAGGGGGCCTACTAATGAAAAACTGTTTTTT.

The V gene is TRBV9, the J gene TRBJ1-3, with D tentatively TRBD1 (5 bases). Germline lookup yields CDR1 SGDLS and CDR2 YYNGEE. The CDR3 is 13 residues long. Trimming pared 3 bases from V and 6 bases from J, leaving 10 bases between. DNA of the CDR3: TGTGCCAGCAGCGGAGGACAAGTAAACACCATATATTTT. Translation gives CASSGGQVNTIYF.

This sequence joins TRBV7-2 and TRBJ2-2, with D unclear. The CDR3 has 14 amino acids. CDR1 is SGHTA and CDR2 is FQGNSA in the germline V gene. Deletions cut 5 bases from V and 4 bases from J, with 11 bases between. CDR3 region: CASSNPSGTGELFF. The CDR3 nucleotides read TGTGCCAGCAGCAATCCGAGTGGCACCGGGGAGCTGTTTTTT.